These 27 T cell receptor beta chains came from one sample sequenced in a study of blood T cell repertoires in COVID-19. Libraries were prepared by immunoSEQ multiplex PCR; TCRdb keeps only in-frame clonotypes and omits some of them. The sample shows over 70,000 clones, more than 70% of them seen only once. Sequenced: peripheral blood. The receptors were sampled from a man between 65 and 85 years old with COVID-19, enrolled during active disease.

This rearrangement joins TRBV5-1 to TRBJ1-1, with D hard to call. CDR1 and CDR2 (germline): SGHRS, YFSETQ. Between the trimmed V and J ends, which lost 0 bases and 1 base, there was a span of 7 bases. This CDR3 region has 14 residues. The CDR3 loop reads CASSLDSQNTEAFF. For the CDR3, the DNA is TGCGCCAGCAGCTTGGACAGCCAGAACACTGAAGCTTTCTTT.

The chain recombines TRBV6-5 with TRBJ1-3, with TRBD1 as a possible D gene (6 bases). Germline CDR1 and CDR2: MNHEY and SVGAGI. Between the trimmed V and J ends, which lost 0 bases and 8 bases, there was a span of 11 bases. The length of the CDR3 is 14 residues. The CDR3, as DNA: TGTGCCAGCAGTTACTCTTGGGGGCGTGACACCATATATTTT. It codes for CASSYSWGRDTIYF.

The chain recombines TRBV30 with TRBJ2-3, with 8 bases fitting TRBD1. Per germline, CDR1 GTSNPN and CDR2 SVGIG (reference sequence). V gave up 4 bases and J gave up 6 bases; unmatched junction bases: 12. This CDR3 has 15 residues. In nucleotides, the CDR3 is TGTGCCTGGATCCTGACCCAGGGGGCGAGGGATACGCAGTATTTT. Translating gives CAWILTQGARDTQYF.

This clone was detected once. The chain carries TRBV24-1 and TRBJ2-5; 10 bases are a match to TRBD2. This CDR3 spans 15 amino acids. The ends lost 4 bases at V and 7 bases at J; junction bases unmatched: 8. In germline, CDR1 is KGHDR, CDR2 SFDVKD. The CDR3 region has the DNA TGTGCCACCAGTGACTCTCTAGCGGGAGTATGGACCCAGTACTTC. Residues: CATSDSLAGVWTQYF.

The V call is TRBV6-5, the J call TRBJ1-4, with 7 positions matching TRBD1. Germline V gene lookup returns CDR1 MNHEY and CDR2 SVGAGI. The CDR3 length is 15 residues. V was pared by 2 bases and J by 8 bases, with 8 bases of the junction left unmatched. CDR3 DNA: TGTGCCAGCAGTTACGGGGGACAGAAGGACGAAAAACTGTTTTTT. This encodes CASSYGGQKDEKLFF.

This chain joins TRBV3-1 (or the pseudogene TRBV3-2) and TRBJ2-2; D call uncertain. CDR3 length: 13 residues. V was trimmed by 0 bases and J by 7 bases, leaving 6 bases between them. Germline V lookup: CDR1 LGHDT, CDR2 YNNKEL (reference sequence). In DNA, the CDR3 is TGTGCCAGCAGCCAAGATCGCGGCGGGGAGCTGTTTTTT. It translates to CASSQDRGGELFF.

Only a few counts were recorded for this clone. The chain combines TRBV4-1 with TRBJ1-2; 8 bases match TRBD1. V was clipped by 2 bases and J by 6 bases; unmatched bases: 8. Germline V gene data show CDR1 as MGHRA and CDR2 as YSYEKL. This CDR3 is built from 15 residues. CDR3 in amino acids: CASSQSQGAVDGYTF. DNA for the CDR3: TGCGCCAGCAGCCAATCTCAGGGGGCAGTGGATGGCTACACCTTC.

In this sample, this clone turned up a few times. The chain is built from TRBV6-5 and TRBJ1-1; D uncertain. The CDR3 sequence is 15 residues long. In germline, CDR1 is MNHEY, CDR2 SVGAGI. V gave up 5 bases and J gave up 5 bases, with 18 bases separating them. CDR3 sequence reads: CASSPPAARETEAFF. In nucleotides, the CDR3 is TGTGCCAGCAGTCCCCCCGCAGCCCGGGAAACTGAAGCTTTCTTT.

The table lists this clone with a few counts. V gene TRBV18 combines with J gene TRBJ1-5; TRBD1 matches 7 bases. Germline V gives CDR1 KGHSH, CDR2 LQKENI. V was clipped by 1 base and J by 0 bases; unmatched bases: 3. CDR3 length: 16 amino acids. The CDR3 is CASSPQGALSNQPQHF. In DNA form, the CDR3 reads TGTGCCAGCTCACCACAGGGGGCTCTTAGCAATCAGCCCCAGCATTTT.

The chain links TRBV28 to TRBJ2-2; D is unclear. From germline, CDR1 is MDHEN and CDR2 SYDVKM. The CDR3 consists of 15 residues. V lost 2 bases to trimming and J lost 3 bases, with 10 bases between them. CDR3 protein: CASSLVGMDTGELFF. Here the CDR3 DNA reads TGTGCCAGCAGTTTAGTGGGCATGGACACCGGGGAGCTGTTTTTT.

This clone was picked up many times. The chain couples TRBV7-3 to TRBJ1-1; D might be TRBD1 (6 bases). V lost 5 bases, J lost 3 bases, and 13 bases lay in between. This CDR3 has 14 residues. Germline CDR1 reads SGHTA; CDR2 reads FQGTGA. The CDR3 loop is CASSADSSYTEAFF. The CDR3 bases are TGTGCCAGCAGCGCGGACAGTTCGTACACTGAAGCTTTCTTT. Together with reference TRBV7-3 and TRBJ1-1, the CDR3 gives the full variable domain: GAGVSQTPSNKVTEKGKYVELRCDPISGHTALYWYRQSLGQGPEFLIYFQGTGAADDSGLPNDRFFAVRPEGSVSTLKIQRTERGDSAVYLCASSADSSYTEAFFGQGTRLTVV.

V is TRBV4-2 and J is TRBJ2-7, with a tentative D call TRBD2 (5 bases). CDR1 LGHNA and CDR2 YNFKEQ come from the germline V gene. V was pared by 1 base and J by 3 bases, with 13 bases between. CDR3 length: 15 amino acids. This chain's CDR3 is CASSQVGGYSYEQYF. CDR3 nucleotide sequence: TGTGCCAGCAGCCAAGTTGGCGGGTATAGCTACGAGCAGTACTTC.

The chain couples TRBV20-1 to TRBJ1-5; no definite D call. V was trimmed by 3 bases and J by 7 bases, leaving 16 bases between them. The germline V gene has CDR1 DFQATT and CDR2 SNEGSKA (reference sequence). This CDR3 comprises 14 residues. CDR3 loop: CSASDYSKNQPQHF. CDR3 in DNA: TGCAGTGCTAGTGACTATTCCAAAAACCAGCCCCAGCATTTT.

The chain links TRBV29-1 to TRBJ2-2, with TRBD1 matching 9 bases. Germline V gene lookup returns CDR1 SQVTM and CDR2 ANQGSEA. The V gene end was trimmed by 6 bases and the J gene end by 7 bases; junction bases not matched to a gene: 6. CDR3 size: 13 residues. CDR3 nucleotide sequence: TGCAGCGTACAACAGGGGGCTAGCGGGGAGCTGTTTTTT. Translating it yields CSVQQGASGELFF.

CDR3 bases: TGTGCCAGCAGTTTCTCCCGACAGCGGGCTAAAAGATCAGATACGCAGTATTTT. Translation: CASSFSRQRAKRSDTQYF. V is TRBV27 and J is TRBJ2-3; D is possibly TRBD2 (6 bases). This CDR3 has 18 residues. Germline V gene lookup returns CDR1 MNHEY and CDR2 SMNVEV (reference sequence). Trimming took off 3 bases at V and 4 bases at J, with 23 bases between the two ends.

The chain has TRBV5-4 and TRBJ2-7; 11 bases fit TRBD1. CDR3 length equals 17 residues. J was trimmed by 3 bases and V by 3 bases; bases with no gene match: 11. CDR1 and CDR2 (germline): SGHNT, YYREEE (reference sequence). For the CDR3, the DNA is TGTGCCAGCAGCTCCAAGGGAGGGACAGGGGGACTCTACGAGCAGTACTTC. It is translated as CASSSKGGTGGLYEQYF.

J is TRBJ1-2 and V is TRBV11-2; D unresolved. The CDR3 sequence is 16 residues long. CDR1 and CDR2 from the germline V gene are SGHAT and FQNNGV. Trimming left V 1 base short and J 1 base short, with 13 bases between. CDR3: CASSLVRQRLNYGYTF. DNA for the CDR3: TGTGCCAGCAGCTTAGTTAGGCAGCGCCTTAACTATGGCTACACCTTC.

The chain employs TRBV2 and TRBJ2-4, with 7 bases matching TRBD2. Germline-derived CDR1 and CDR2 are SNHLY and FYNNEI. The CDR3 covers 14 residues. The ends lost 3 bases at V and 8 bases at J; junction bases unmatched: 7. The CDR3 reads CASSDGRASDIQYF. The CDR3 region has the DNA TGTGCCAGCAGTGATGGGAGGGCTTCTGACATTCAGTACTTC.

V usage is TRBV29-1 and J usage is TRBJ1-2; 10 bases agree with TRBD1. Trimming cost V 4 bases and J 4 bases; bases outside gene matches: 6. In germline, CDR1 is SQVTM, CDR2 ANQGSEA. This CDR3 has 14 residues. For the CDR3, the DNA is TGCAGCGTTGCTCCCGGGACAGGGGCCTATGGCTACACCTTC. It yields the protein CSVAPGTGAYGYTF.

The V and J genes are TRBV28 and TRBJ1-1; 10 bases fit TRBD1. J lost 5 bases, V lost 6 bases, and 6 bases had no gene match. The CDR3 runs 14 residues. CDR1 MDHEN and CDR2 SYDVKM come from the germline V gene. This CDR3 is CASRTGQGETEAFF. DNA for the CDR3: TGTGCCAGCAGAACTGGACAGGGGGAAACTGAAGCTTTCTTT.

This clone was observed a few times. This rearrangement joins TRBV21-1 to TRBJ1-1. TRBV21-1 is marked as a pseudogene. The CDR3 runs to 13 residues. The CDR3 reads CASSPFWSTEAFF. The CDR3 nucleotides read TGTGCCAGCAGCCCATTCTGGAGCACTGAAGCTTTCTTT.

The chain links TRBV30 to TRBJ2-1, with TRBD2 matching over 9 bases. In germline, CDR1 is GTSNPN, CDR2 SVGIG (reference sequence). The V segment lost 5 bases and the J segment 6 bases; nucleotides outside the gene matches: 5. This CDR3 is built from 13 residues. The CDR3 here is CAWSGTSTNEQFF. Here the CDR3 DNA reads TGTGCCTGGTCCGGGACTAGCACCAATGAGCAGTTCTTC.

This chain links TRBV5-4 with TRBJ1-1; 9 positions match TRBD1. CDR3 length: 15 residues. V shed 5 bases, J shed 6 bases, and the junction held 11 bases outside the gene matches. Germline V CDR1 and CDR2: SGHNT, YYREEE (reference sequence). CDR3 in amino acids: CASRPEQGAVAEAFF. CDR3 sequence (DNA): TGTGCCAGCAGACCAGAACAGGGGGCGGTTGCTGAAGCTTTCTTT.

The chain carries TRBV7-2 and TRBJ2-7, with 9 bases fitting TRBD2. Germline V gene sequence: CDR1 SGHTA, CDR2 FQGNSA. The CDR3 contains 15 residues. Losses at the gene ends were 6 bases for V and 5 bases for J; bases not matched to a gene: 11. DNA for the CDR3: TGTGCCAGCAGTCATCGGGCTAGCGGGATTCACGAGCAGTACTTC. The encoded protein is CASSHRASGIHEQYF.

The V call is TRBV5-1, the J call TRBJ1-2; 8 nucleotides line up with TRBD1. The CDR3 is made up of 13 amino acids. With V trimmed by 4 bases and J by 7 bases, 6 bases remained unmatched. The germline CDR1 and CDR2 sequences are SGHRS and YFSETQ. For the CDR3, the DNA is TGCGCCAGCAGCGTGCAGGGGGCAGGTGGCTACACCTTC. Residues: CASSVQGAGGYTF.

J is TRBJ1-1 and V is TRBV27, with D unclear. The V gene lost 3 bases and the J gene lost 1 base, with 6 bases spanning the gap. The CDR3 sequence is 13 residues long. Germline lookup yields CDR1 MNHEY and CDR2 SMNVEV (reference sequence). CDR3 bases: TGTGCCAGCAGTTTTAGAGAGAACACTGAAGCTTTCTTT. This codes for CASSFRENTEAFF.

CDR3 nucleotide sequence: TGTGCCAGCATTGGGGGGGACGGGACGAGCAATCAGCCCCAGCATTTT. The encoded protein is CASIGGDGTSNQPQHF. The J gene is TRBJ1-5, the V gene TRBV28; maybe TRBD1 (5 bases). The CDR3 has 16 amino acids. The V gene's germline CDR1 is MDHEN and CDR2 SYDVKM. Trimming shortened V by 7 bases and J by 1 base, and 17 bases separated the two germline ends.